The clone carrying this T cell receptor (beta chain) has just a few counts. The sample belongs to a study of T-cell memory formation after mild COVID-19. From the 5' RACE reads, TCRdb called clonotypes with MiXCR, one entry per CDR3 protein. The sample includes fewer than 600,000 distinct CDR3 sequences, roughly 20% of them seen just once. The receptor's source is an adult woman who had mild COVID-19 (a few samples of this study predate the infection). Cell type and time point are not known. Source material: PBMCs or a T cell subset sorted from them (not recorded which).

CDR3 in amino acids: CSAHRLGGSYNEQFF. Here the CDR3 DNA reads TGCAGTGCGCACAGACTAGGAGGGTCCTACAATGAGCAGTTCTTC. The rearrangement uses TRBV20-1 and TRBJ2-1, with a weak D call TRBD2 (6 bases). The germline CDR1 and CDR2 sequences are DFQATT and SNEGSKA (reference sequence). This CDR3 region has 15 residues. Trimming took 6 bases from V and 1 from J, leaving 16 bases between them.